Sequencing of this T cell receptor beta chain was carried out in a study of memory CD4+ T cells and cytomegalovirus serostatus. As for this clone: Antigen unknown.

Single viable CD3+CD4+CD8-CD45RO+ cells were sorted as the memory CD4+ T cells. Looked up from germline, CDR1 is MNHEY and CDR2 is SVGAGI. The CDR3 consists of 14 residues. V lost 5 bases and J 3 bases, leaving 8 bases between the germline ends. Study findings and constraints: Median bootstrapped AUC for CMV status was just under 0.97 originally, about 0.9 US-trained.

The table came from immunoSEQ multiplex PCR; TCRdb's copy has only in-frame clones and leaves some out. The table has 40,000 to 55,000 clones, 80% to 90% seen once; the top ten hold 2%. The chain is built from TRBV6-5 and TRBJ2-6, with D unresolved. The sample taken for sequencing was memory CD4+ T cells from blood. The clonotype comes from an adult in good health and CMV-seropositive. In DNA, the CDR3 is TGTGCCAGCAGTCTTTCGAGTGGGGCCAACGTCCTGACTTTC. Translated: CASSLSSGANVLTF.